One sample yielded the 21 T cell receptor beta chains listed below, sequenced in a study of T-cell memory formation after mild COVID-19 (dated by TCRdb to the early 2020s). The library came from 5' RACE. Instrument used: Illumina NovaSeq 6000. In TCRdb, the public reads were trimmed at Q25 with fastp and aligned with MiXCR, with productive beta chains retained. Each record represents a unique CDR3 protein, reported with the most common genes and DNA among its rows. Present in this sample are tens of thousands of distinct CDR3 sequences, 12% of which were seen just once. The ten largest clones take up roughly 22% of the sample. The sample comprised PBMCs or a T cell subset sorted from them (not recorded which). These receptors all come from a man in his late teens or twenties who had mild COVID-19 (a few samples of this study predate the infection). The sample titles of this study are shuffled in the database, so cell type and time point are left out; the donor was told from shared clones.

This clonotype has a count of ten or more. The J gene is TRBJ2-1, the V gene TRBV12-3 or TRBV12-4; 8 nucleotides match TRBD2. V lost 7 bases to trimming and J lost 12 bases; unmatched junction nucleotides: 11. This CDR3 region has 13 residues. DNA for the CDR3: TGTGCCAGCACCCTCCTGGGGGCGGGGGGGCAGTTCTTC. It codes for CASTLLGAGGQFF.

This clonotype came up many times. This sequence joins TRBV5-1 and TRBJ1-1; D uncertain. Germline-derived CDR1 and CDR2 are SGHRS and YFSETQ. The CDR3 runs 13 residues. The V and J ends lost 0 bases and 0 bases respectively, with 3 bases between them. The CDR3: CASSLEVNTEAFF. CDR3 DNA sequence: TGCGCCAGCAGCTTGGAGGTGAACACTGAAGCTTTCTTT.

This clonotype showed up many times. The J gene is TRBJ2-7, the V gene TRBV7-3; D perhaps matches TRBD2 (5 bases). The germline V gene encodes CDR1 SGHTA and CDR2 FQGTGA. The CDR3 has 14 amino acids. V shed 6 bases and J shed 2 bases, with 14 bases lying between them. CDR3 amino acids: CASSDYVQPYEQYF. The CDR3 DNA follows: TGTGCCAGCAGTGACTACGTCCAACCCTACGAGCAGTACTTC.

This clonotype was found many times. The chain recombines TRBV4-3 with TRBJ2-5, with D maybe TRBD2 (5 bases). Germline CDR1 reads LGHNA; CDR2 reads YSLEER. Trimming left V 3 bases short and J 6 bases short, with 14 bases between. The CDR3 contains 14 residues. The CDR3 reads CASSHAGLGKTQYF. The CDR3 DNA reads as TGCGCCAGCAGCCATGCCGGGCTCGGGAAGACCCAGTACTTC.

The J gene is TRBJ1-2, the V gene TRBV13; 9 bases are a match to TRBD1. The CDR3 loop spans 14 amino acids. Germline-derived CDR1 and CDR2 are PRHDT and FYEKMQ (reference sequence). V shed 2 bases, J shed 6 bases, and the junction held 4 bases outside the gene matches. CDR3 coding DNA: TGTGCCAGCAGCTTACAGGGACAGGGAGATGGCTACACCTTC. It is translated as CASSLQGQGDGYTF.

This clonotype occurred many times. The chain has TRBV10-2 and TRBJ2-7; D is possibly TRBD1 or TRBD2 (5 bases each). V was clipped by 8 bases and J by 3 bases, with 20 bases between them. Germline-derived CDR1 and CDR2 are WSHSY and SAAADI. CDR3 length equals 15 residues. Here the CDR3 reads CASQEPSGTFYEQYF. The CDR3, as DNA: TGCGCCAGCCAAGAGCCCTCGGGGACCTTCTACGAGCAGTACTTC.

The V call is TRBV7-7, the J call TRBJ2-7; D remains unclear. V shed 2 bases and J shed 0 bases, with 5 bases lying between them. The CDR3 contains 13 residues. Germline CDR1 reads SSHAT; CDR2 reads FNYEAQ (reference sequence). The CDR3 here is CASSLSSSYEQYF. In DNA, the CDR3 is TGTGCCAGCAGCTTATCGAGCTCCTACGAGCAGTACTTC.

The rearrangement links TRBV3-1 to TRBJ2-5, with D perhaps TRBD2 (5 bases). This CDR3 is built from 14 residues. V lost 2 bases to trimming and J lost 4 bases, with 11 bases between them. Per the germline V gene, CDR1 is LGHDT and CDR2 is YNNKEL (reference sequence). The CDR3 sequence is CASSQMSGRETQYF. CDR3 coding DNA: TGTGCCAGCAGCCAAATGAGCGGCAGAGAGACCCAGTACTTC.

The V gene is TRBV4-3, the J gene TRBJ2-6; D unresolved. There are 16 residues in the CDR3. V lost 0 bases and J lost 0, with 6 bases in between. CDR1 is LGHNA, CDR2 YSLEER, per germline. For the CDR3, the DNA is TGCGCCAGCAGCCAAGATCTTAGCTCTGGGGCCAACGTCCTGACTTTC. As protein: CASSQDLSSGANVLTF.

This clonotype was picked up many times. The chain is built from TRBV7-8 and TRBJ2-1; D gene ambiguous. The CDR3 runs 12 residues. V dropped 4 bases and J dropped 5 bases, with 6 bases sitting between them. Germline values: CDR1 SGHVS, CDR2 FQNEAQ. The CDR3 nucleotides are TGTGCCAGCAGCTCCTTTAACAATGAGCAGTTCTTC. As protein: CASSSFNNEQFF.

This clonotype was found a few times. This chain's CDR3 is CASVAGGPRETQYF. DNA of the CDR3: TGTGCCAGCGTAGCGGGGGGGCCGCGGGAGACCCAGTACTTC. The rearrangement links TRBV7-8 to TRBJ2-5, with 11 bases that match TRBD2. V lost 8 bases and J lost 5; bases outside the gene matches: 7. The CDR3 sequence is 14 residues long. Germline V lookup: CDR1 SGHVS, CDR2 FQNEAQ.

The CDR3 is CASSFGGGGYEQYF. As DNA, the CDR3 is TGTGCCAGCAGTTTTGGCGGGGGGGGGTACGAGCAGTACTTC. The V call is TRBV28, the J call TRBJ2-7, with TRBD2 identical over 9 bases. CDR1 and CDR2 from the germline V gene are MDHEN and SYDVKM. The V and J ends lost 3 bases and 4 bases, in that order; junction bases with no gene match: 4. CDR3 size: 14 residues.

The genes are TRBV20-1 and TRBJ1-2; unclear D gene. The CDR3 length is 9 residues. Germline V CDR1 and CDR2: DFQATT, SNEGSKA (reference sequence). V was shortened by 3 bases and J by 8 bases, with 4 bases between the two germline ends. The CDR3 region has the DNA TGCAGTGCTAGGGGGGGCTACACCTTC. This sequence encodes CSARGGYTF.

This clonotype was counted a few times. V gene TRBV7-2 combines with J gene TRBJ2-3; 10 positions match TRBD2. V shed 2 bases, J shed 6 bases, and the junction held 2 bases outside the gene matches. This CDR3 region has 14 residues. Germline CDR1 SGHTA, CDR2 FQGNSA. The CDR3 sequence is CASSLNSGGDTQYF. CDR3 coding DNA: TGTGCCAGCAGCTTAAATAGCGGGGGGGATACGCAGTATTTT.

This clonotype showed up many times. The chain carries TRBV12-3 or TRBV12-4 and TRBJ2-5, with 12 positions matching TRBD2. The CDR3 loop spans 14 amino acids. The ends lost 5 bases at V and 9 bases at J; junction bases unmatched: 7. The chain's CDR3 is CASSPTSGGLAQYF. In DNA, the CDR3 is TGTGCCAGCAGTCCGACTAGCGGGGGTTTGGCCCAGTACTTC.

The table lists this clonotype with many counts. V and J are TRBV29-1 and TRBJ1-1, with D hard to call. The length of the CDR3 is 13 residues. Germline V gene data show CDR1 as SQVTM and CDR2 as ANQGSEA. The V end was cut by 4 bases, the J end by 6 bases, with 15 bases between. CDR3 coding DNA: TGCAGCGTTGTCTCCCCGCGGAGTCCTGAAGCTTTCTTT. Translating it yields CSVVSPRSPEAFF.

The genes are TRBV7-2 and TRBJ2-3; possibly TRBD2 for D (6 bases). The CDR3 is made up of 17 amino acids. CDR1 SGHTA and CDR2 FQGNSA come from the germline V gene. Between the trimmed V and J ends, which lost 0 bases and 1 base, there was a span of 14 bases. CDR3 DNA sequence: TGTGCCAGCAGCTTAGCATCACGGGGGTGGGGCACAGATACGCAGTATTTT. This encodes CASSLASRGWGTDTQYF.

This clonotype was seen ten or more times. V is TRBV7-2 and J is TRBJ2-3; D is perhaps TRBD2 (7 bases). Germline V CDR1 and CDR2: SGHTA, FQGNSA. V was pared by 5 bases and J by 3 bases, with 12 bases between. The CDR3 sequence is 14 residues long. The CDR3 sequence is CASSRGGATDTQYF. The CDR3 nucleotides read TGTGCCAGCAGCAGAGGGGGGGCAACAGATACGCAGTATTTT.

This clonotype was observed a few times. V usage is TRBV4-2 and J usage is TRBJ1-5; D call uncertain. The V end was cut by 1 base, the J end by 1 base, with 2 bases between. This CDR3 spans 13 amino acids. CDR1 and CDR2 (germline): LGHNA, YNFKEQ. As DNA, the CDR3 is TGTGCCAGCAGCCAAGGAAGCAATCAGCCCCAGCATTTT. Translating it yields CASSQGSNQPQHF.

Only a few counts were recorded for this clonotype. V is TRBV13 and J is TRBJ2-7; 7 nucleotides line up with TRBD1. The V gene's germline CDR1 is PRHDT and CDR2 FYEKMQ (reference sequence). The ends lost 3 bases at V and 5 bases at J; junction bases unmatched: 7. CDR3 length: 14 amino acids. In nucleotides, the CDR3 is TGTGCCAGCAGCTTGGCCGACAGGGCCCACGAGCAGTACGTC. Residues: CASSLADRAHEQYV.

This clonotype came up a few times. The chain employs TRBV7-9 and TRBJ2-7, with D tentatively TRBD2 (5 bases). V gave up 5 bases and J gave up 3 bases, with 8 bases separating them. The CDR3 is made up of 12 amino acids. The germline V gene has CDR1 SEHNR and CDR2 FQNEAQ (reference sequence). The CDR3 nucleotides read TGTGCCAGCAGCGAGGGAGACTACGAGCAGTACGTC. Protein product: CASSEGDYEQYV.